The clone carrying this TCR beta chain was counted only a few times. Its target is not known. Unique molecular identifiers were incorporated into the prepared TCRbeta library. TCRdb independently ran MiXCR on the PCR reads; one entry per CDR3 protein. The sample includes fewer than 700,000 distinct CDR3 sequences, roughly 13% of them seen just once. The data derive from a study of T-cell reconstitution after alpha-beta-depleted transplantation in children. Study-wide findings and caveats: Diversity and T-cell counts at one year after transplant derived mostly from new T cells. Reportedly, only several hundred clones from non-depleted graft cells drove alpha-beta T-cell counts at about two months. Elevated TCRbeta diversity at day 60 was traced, in some patients, to surviving recipient T cells and thymic progenitors.

The CDR3 has 15 amino acids. Germline CDR1 and CDR2: LGHNA and YSLEER. V shed 0 bases and J shed 3 bases, with 8 bases lying between them. Sequences were derived from PBMCs, mostly from graft donor cells, sampled 360 days after TCRalphabeta/CD19-depleted stem cell transplant. The chain joins TRBV4-3 to TRBJ2-2, with a possible D match to TRBD2 (5 bases). The receptor was isolated from a male patient aged 10 to 17 who had a stem cell transplant for acute myeloid leukemia, so the T cells may come from the graft donor. The CDR3 region has the DNA TGCGCCAGCAGCCAAGATCTGCGGGACACCGGGGAGCTGTTTTTT. It encodes CASSQDLRDTGELFF.